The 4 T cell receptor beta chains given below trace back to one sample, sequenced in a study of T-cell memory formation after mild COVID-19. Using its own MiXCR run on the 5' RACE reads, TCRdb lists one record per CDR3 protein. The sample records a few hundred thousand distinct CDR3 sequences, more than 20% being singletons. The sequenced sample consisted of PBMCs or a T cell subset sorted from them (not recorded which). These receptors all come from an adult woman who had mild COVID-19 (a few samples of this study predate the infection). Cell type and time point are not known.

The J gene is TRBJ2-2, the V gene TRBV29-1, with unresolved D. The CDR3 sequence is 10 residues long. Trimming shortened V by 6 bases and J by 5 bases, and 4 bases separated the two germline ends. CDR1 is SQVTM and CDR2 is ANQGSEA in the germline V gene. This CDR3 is CSVYTGELFF. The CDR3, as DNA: TGCAGCGTCTATACCGGGGAGCTGTTTTTT.

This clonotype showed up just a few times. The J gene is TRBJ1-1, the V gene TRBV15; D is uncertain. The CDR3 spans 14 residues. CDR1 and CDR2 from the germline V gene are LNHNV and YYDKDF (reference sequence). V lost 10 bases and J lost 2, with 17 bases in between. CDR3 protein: CAIGPRQVNTEAFF. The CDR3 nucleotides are TGTGCCATCGGACCCAGGCAGGTTAACACTGAAGCTTTCTTT.

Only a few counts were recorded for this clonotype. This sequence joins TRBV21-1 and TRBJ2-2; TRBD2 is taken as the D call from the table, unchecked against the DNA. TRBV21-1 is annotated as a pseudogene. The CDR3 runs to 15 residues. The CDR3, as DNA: TGTGCCAGCAGCCCTCCGGAGGGGAACACCGGGGAGCTGTTTTTT. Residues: CASSPPEGNTGELFF.

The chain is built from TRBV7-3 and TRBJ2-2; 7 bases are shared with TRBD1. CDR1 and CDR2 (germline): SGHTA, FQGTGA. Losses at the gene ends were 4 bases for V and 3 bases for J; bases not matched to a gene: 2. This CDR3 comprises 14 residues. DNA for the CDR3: TGTGCCAGCAGCTGGGACAGCTACACCGGGGAGCTGTTTTTT. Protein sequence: CASSWDSYTGELFF.